One and the same sample provided the 26 T cell receptor beta chains below, sequenced in a study of glioma-infiltrating T cells after dendritic cell vaccination. Method: immunoSEQ multiplex PCR; TCRdb's copy keeps in-frame clones and lacks some. The sample has about 73,000 clones; roughly 80% are singletons. The sequences come from blood, collected before dendritic cell vaccination. The source is a human donor with glioblastoma.

The rearrangement joins TRBV7-2 to TRBJ1-2; possible D gene TRBD1, 6 bases. There are 16 residues in the CDR3. With 1 base removed from V and 0 bases from J, the gap between germline ends came to 12 bases. Looked up from germline, CDR1 is SGHTA and CDR2 is FQGNSA. CDR3 sequence (DNA): TGTGCCAGCAGCTTAGGTAGTCGGACAGCTAACTATGGCTACACCTTC. It yields the protein CASSLGSRTANYGYTF.

This chain links TRBV18 with TRBJ2-2, with TRBD1 matching 7 bases. Germline trimming cut 5 bases from V and 2 bases from J; bases unmatched to any gene: 11. Germline CDR1 KGHSH, CDR2 LQKENI. The CDR3 is 17 amino acids. The chain's CDR3 is CASSAYGDRTNTGELFF. The CDR3 DNA reads as TGTGCCAGCTCAGCATACGGGGACAGAACTAACACCGGGGAGCTGTTTTTT.

This rearrangement joins TRBV5-4 to TRBJ1-1; no firm D call. There are 15 residues in the CDR3. The germline CDR1 and CDR2 sequences are SGHNT and YYREEE (reference sequence). V dropped 4 bases and J dropped 0 bases, with 13 bases sitting between them. DNA of the CDR3: TGTGCCAGCAGCCTAGTCGGTACGCTGAACACTGAAGCTTTCTTT. Its translation: CASSLVGTLNTEAFF.

In DNA, the CDR3 is TGCGCCAGCAGCCTCCGCACAGATACGCAGTATTTT. This gives the protein CASSLRTDTQYF. The chain is built from TRBV5-1 and TRBJ2-3; no clear D gene. With 4 bases removed from V and 1 base from J, the gap between germline ends came to 4 bases. The CDR3 is 12 residues long. CDR1 SGHRS and CDR2 YFSETQ come from the germline V gene.

This clone has more than one count but fewer than ten. V usage is TRBV6-4 and J usage is TRBJ2-3; 10 positions match TRBD1. Trimming cost V 3 bases and J 4 bases; bases outside gene matches: 7. The germline V gene has CDR1 MRHNA and CDR2 SNTAGT. The CDR3 sequence is 16 residues long. In nucleotides, the CDR3 is TGTGCCAGCAGTGAAGGACAGGGGGGGTCTGCAGATACGCAGTATTTT. Protein sequence: CASSEGQGGSADTQYF.

On this clone: Other nucleotide sequences in the sample specify the same CDR3. The chain combines TRBV7-2 with TRBJ2-5, with TRBD1 matching over 9 bases. In germline, CDR1 is SGHTA, CDR2 FQGNSA. This CDR3 contains 14 residues. V dropped 5 bases and J dropped 2; count of bases not matched to a gene: 3. CDR3 sequence (DNA): TGTGCCAGCAGCCCCGACAGGGGGCAAGAGACCCAGTACTTC. Encoded protein: CASSPDRGQETQYF. Full variable domain (rest looked up from reference TRBV7-2 and TRBJ2-5): GAGVSQSPSNKVTEKGKDVELRCDPISGHTALYWYRQSLGQGLEFLIYFQGNSAPDKSGLPSDRFSAERTGGSVSTLTIQRTQQEDSAVYLCASSPDRGQETQYFGPGTRLLVL.

This chain connects TRBV10-3 to TRBJ1-6; 7 bases match TRBD1. The CDR3 consists of 13 residues. V lost 7 bases, J lost 7 bases, and 4 bases stayed unmatched. The germline gives CDR1 ENHRY, CDR2 SYGVKD. In nucleotides, the CDR3 is TGTGCCATCACTGACAGGGAAAATTCACCCCTCCACTTT. This sequence encodes CAITDRENSPLHF.

This chain's CDR3 is CASSQDQGGGGANVLTF. CDR3 nucleotide sequence: TGCGCCAGCAGCCAAGATCAAGGGGGTGGTGGGGCCAACGTCCTGACTTTC. The chain is built from TRBV4-1 and TRBJ2-6, with D tentatively TRBD1 (6 bases). V was shortened by 0 bases and J by 3 bases, with 12 bases between the two germline ends. The germline CDR1 and CDR2 sequences are MGHRA and YSYEKL. The CDR3 length is 17 residues.

The chain uses TRBV28 and TRBJ2-2; possible D gene TRBD2, 6 bases. With 7 bases removed from V and 5 bases from J, the gap between germline ends came to 20 bases. CDR3 size: 16 residues. Looked up from germline, CDR1 is MDHEN and CDR2 is SYDVKM. The chain's CDR3 is CASNTQRRVGTGELFF. DNA of the CDR3: TGTGCCAGCAATACACAGCGGAGGGTCGGGACCGGGGAGCTGTTTTTT.

This rearrangement joins TRBV27 to TRBJ2-6; 14 bases match TRBD2. This CDR3 comprises 19 residues. Losses at the gene ends were 4 bases for V and 3 bases for J; bases not matched to a gene: 8. CDR1 MNHEY and CDR2 SMNVEV come from the germline V gene (reference sequence). The CDR3 here is CASSSPGTSGRYGANVLTF. CDR3 coding DNA: TGTGCCAGCAGTTCACCCGGGACTAGCGGGAGATATGGGGCCAACGTCCTGACTTTC.

CDR3 in amino acids: CASSLEGGTGTYNEQFF. CDR3 nucleotide sequence: TGCGCCAGCAGCTTGGAGGGCGGGACAGGGACCTACAATGAGCAGTTCTTC. The chain carries TRBV5-1 and TRBJ2-1; 9 nucleotides agree with TRBD1. Germline trimming cut 0 bases from V and 2 bases from J; bases unmatched to any gene: 6. Germline values: CDR1 SGHRS, CDR2 YFSETQ. The CDR3 runs to 17 residues.

The rearrangement uses TRBV7-9 and TRBJ2-2; D is uncertain. Germline loops: CDR1 SEHNR, CDR2 FQNEAQ (reference sequence). The CDR3 spans 13 residues. Trimming removed 1 base at V and 7 bases at J, with 7 bases between. CDR3 coding DNA: TGTGCCAGCAGCTTAGGAAGGAGCGGGGAGCTGTTTTTT. It translates to CASSLGRSGELFF.

The genes are TRBV5-3 and TRBJ2-7; 8 bases agree with TRBD1. TRBV5-3 is assigned to the ORF class and has an uncertain function. This CDR3 region has 19 residues. Losses at the gene ends were 0 bases for V and 0 bases for J; bases not matched to a gene: 14. The CDR3 DNA sequence: TGTGCCAGAAGCTTGGAAAAGAAGCCGGGACAGGCATACTCCTACGAGCAGTACGTC. It yields the protein CARSLEKKPGQAYSYEQYV.

This chain links TRBV19 with TRBJ2-2; possible D gene TRBD1, 5 bases. Germline V gives CDR1 LNHDA, CDR2 SQIVND (reference sequence). The CDR3 runs to 14 residues. V was cut by 9 bases and J by 8 bases, with 19 bases left in between. As DNA, the CDR3 is TGTGCCAGCAGGGCGTATGGTCCGTGGGGGGAGCTGTTTTTT. It is translated as CASRAYGPWGELFF.

The rearrangement links TRBV7-9 to TRBJ1-4, with a possible D match to TRBD1 (6 bases). CDR1 SEHNR and CDR2 FQNEAQ come from the germline V gene (reference sequence). V lost 5 bases, J lost 17 bases, and 18 bases lay in between. The CDR3 runs 12 residues. The DNA for the CDR3 is TGTGCCAGCAGCCTAGGGGGGCTCGGTAACTTTTTT. Translation gives CASSLGGLGNFF.

The rearrangement joins TRBV7-2 to TRBJ1-5; 8 bases fit TRBD1. The CDR3 has 17 residues. V was pared by 4 bases and J by 2 bases, with 10 bases of the junction left unmatched. Looked up from germline, CDR1 is SGHTA and CDR2 is FQGNSA. CDR3 in amino acids: CASSSARQGIGNQPQHF. The CDR3 region has the DNA TGTGCCAGCAGCTCTGCCCGACAGGGGATCGGCAATCAGCCCCAGCATTTT.

V and J are TRBV7-9 and TRBJ1-4; the match to TRBD1 covers 7 bases. The CDR3 runs to 17 residues. Per germline, CDR1 SEHNR and CDR2 FQNEAQ (reference sequence). Germline trimming cut 4 bases from V and 0 bases from J; bases unmatched to any gene: 8. The CDR3 is CASSSGGVSSTNEKLFF. CDR3 in DNA: TGTGCCAGCAGCTCAGGGGGTGTCTCCTCAACTAATGAAAAACTGTTTTTT.

This chain connects TRBV6-5 to TRBJ2-5, with 10 nucleotides matching TRBD1. V shed 5 bases and J 4 bases; nucleotides not matched to a gene: 4. This CDR3 is built from 14 residues. Germline CDR1 reads MNHEY; CDR2 reads SVGAGI. As DNA, the CDR3 is TGTGCCAGCAGTATCGGGACAGGGGTAGAGACCCAGTACTTC. This codes for CASSIGTGVETQYF.

The chain couples TRBV5-3 to TRBJ2-5; TRBD1 agrees at 11 bases. TRBV5-3 is identified as an open reading frame with a role that is uncertain. J gave up 6 bases and V 0 bases, and 4 bases lay outside the gene matches. CDR3 length equals 15 residues. CDR3 residues: CARSLGRDRGKTQYF. The CDR3 DNA sequence: TGTGCCAGAAGCTTGGGTCGGGACAGGGGGAAGACCCAGTACTTC.

CDR3 coding DNA: TGCGCCAGCAGCGTGGGACAGGAGAATCAGCCCCAGCATTTT. It is translated as CASSVGQENQPQHF. This rearrangement joins TRBV5-1 to TRBJ1-5; 8 positions match TRBD1. The CDR3 has 14 residues. V was clipped by 4 bases and J by 4 bases; unmatched bases: 4. Looked up from germline, CDR1 is SGHRS and CDR2 is YFSETQ.

The V and J genes are TRBV5-6 and TRBJ2-7; 10 nucleotides align to TRBD2. Trimming removed 4 bases from V and 2 bases from J; junction bases left unmatched: 9. The CDR3 totals 16 residues. Germline assignment: CDR1 SGHDT and CDR2 YYEEEE. This CDR3 reads CASSPPGLAIAYEQYF. CDR3 in DNA: TGTGCCAGCAGCCCGCCGGGACTAGCGATTGCCTACGAGCAGTACTTC.

The chain has TRBV29-1 and TRBJ2-1, with D hard to call. V was clipped by 4 bases and J by 0 bases, with 13 bases between them. Germline CDR1 is SQVTM and CDR2 is ANQGSEA. This CDR3 is built from 15 residues. The CDR3 region is CSVVEHTSSYNEQFF. The CDR3 DNA reads TGCAGCGTTGTGGAGCACACGAGCTCCTACAATGAGCAGTTCTTC.

The chain has TRBV18 and TRBJ1-2; tentatively, D is TRBD1 (5 bases). This CDR3 spans 15 amino acids. Germline-derived CDR1 and CDR2 are KGHSH and LQKENI. V dropped 6 bases and J dropped 0 bases, with 14 bases sitting between them. The DNA for the CDR3 is TGTGCCAGCTCCTCCGAAGCGGGGGCTAACTATGGCTACACCTTC. Encoded protein: CASSSEAGANYGYTF.

The rearrangement joins TRBV7-9 to TRBJ1-2; 9 positions agree with TRBD1. Germline CDR1 is SEHNR and CDR2 is FQNEAQ (reference sequence). The CDR3 length is 14 residues. V lost 5 bases and J lost 4; bases outside the gene matches: 5. This CDR3 is CASSPTTGGYGYTF. The CDR3, as DNA: TGTGCCAGCAGCCCCACGACAGGGGGCTATGGCTACACCTTC.

The chain recombines TRBV7-2 with TRBJ1-2; maybe TRBD1 (6 bases). V gave up 6 bases and J gave up 8 bases, with 16 bases separating them. Looked up from germline, CDR1 is SGHTA and CDR2 is FQGNSA. The CDR3 is 13 residues long. The CDR3 DNA sequence: TGTGCCAGCAGTACAGGGTCGGGCAAGGGCTACACCTTC. This gives the protein CASSTGSGKGYTF.

The rearrangement links TRBV27 to TRBJ1-5, with 7 positions matching TRBD1. Germline V gives CDR1 MNHEY, CDR2 SMNVEV (reference sequence). V shed 4 bases and J 7 bases; nucleotides not matched to a gene: 7. The length of the CDR3 is 14 residues. The CDR3 DNA reads as TGTGCCAGCAGTTCCCACGGGACAGCACAGCCCCAGCATTTT. Translating it yields CASSSHGTAQPQHF.